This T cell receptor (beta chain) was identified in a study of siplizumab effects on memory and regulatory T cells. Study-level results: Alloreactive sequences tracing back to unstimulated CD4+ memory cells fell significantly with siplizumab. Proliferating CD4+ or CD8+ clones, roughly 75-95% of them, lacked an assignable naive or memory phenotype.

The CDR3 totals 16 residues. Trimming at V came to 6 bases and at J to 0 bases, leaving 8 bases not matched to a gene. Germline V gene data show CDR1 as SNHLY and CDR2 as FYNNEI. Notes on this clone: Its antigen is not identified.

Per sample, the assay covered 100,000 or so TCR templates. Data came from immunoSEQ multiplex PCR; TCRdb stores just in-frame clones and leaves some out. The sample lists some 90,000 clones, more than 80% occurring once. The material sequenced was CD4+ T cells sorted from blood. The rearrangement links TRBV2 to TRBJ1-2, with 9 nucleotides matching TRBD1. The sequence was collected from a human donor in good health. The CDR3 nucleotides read TGTGCCAGCAGAAAAACAGGGGGCGCATCTAACTATGGCTACACCTTC. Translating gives CASRKTGGASNYGYTF.